A single TCR beta chain is shown here with its context. Seattle enrolled patients during active infection and tracked them longitudinally. As originally analysed: For nucleated cells, counts were estimated from reference gene primer amplification. Clones were read by immunoSEQ multiplex PCR, and TCRdb kept only the in-frame ones, dropping some. The V and J calls and clone size were taken over from that table, and D and trimming were inferred from the DNA. The sample holds about 360,000 clones, 65% to 90% seen once. This record belongs to a study of blood T cell repertoires in COVID-19. Background on the study: Collection of acute and convalescent COVID-19 samples took place in the United States, Italy and Spain. PBMCs, B-cell-depleted T cells, or T cells were the source of the cDNA or gDNA that made up the material.

The CDR3 consists of 13 residues. Germline values: CDR1 SEHNR, CDR2 FQNEAQ (reference sequence). J was trimmed by 8 bases and V by 6 bases; bases with no gene match: 7. Sequenced material: peripheral blood. The clonotype was recovered from a woman aged 55-70 years with COVID-19, enrolled during active disease. J is TRBJ1-2 and V is TRBV7-9; 9 bases are a match to TRBD1. As DNA, the CDR3 is TGTGCCAGCAGTTATACAGGGGGCGAAGGCTACACCTTC. Its translation is CASSYTGGEGYTF. The full variable domain, completed using reference TRBV7-9 and TRBJ1-2, is DTGVSQNPRHKITKRGQNVTFRCDPISEHNRLYWYRQTLGQGPEFLTYFQNEAQLEKSRLLSDRFSAERPKGSFSTLEIQRTEQGDSAMYLCASSYTGGEGYTFGSGTRLTVV.